A single sample gave rise to the 15 T cell receptor beta chains below, sequenced in a study of human T cells and chemical hapten exposure (dated by TCRdb to about 2021). Libraries came from RACE. TCRdb records NextSeq 500 as the sequencer. TCRdb passed the public sequencing reads through fastp at Q25 and MiXCR, retaining productive beta sequences. Rows merge per CDR3 protein into single entries with the most common DNA and genes. The sample table contains under 90,000 distinct CDR3 sequences; only one count was recorded for roughly 8.7% of them. The ten most abundant clones make up under 2% of the sample. Interpreted using the paper, the time point label stands for: healthy volunteer bleed at 6 weeks. Total RNA was extracted from unfractionated whole blood collected in Tempus Blood RNA tubes. Sequenced material: whole blood. These receptors came from a male donor in good health. Some clones in this sample may be carry-over from other donors' samples.

This clonotype was found many times. The chain employs TRBV11-2 and TRBJ2-3, with TRBD1 identical over 7 bases. Germline CDR1 reads SGHAT; CDR2 reads FQNNGV. V shed 4 bases and J 2 bases; nucleotides not matched to a gene: 3. This CDR3 has 14 residues. The CDR3 protein is CASSSDRSTDTQYF. The CDR3 nucleotides read TGTGCCAGCAGCTCGGACAGGTCCACAGATACGCAGTATTTT.

This clonotype has just a few counts. This sequence joins TRBV7-9 and TRBJ1-1; D remains ambiguous. Germline V lookup: CDR1 SEHNR, CDR2 FQNEAQ (reference sequence). Trimming took 5 bases from V and 4 from J, leaving 14 bases between them. This CDR3 is built from 14 residues. Here the CDR3 reads CASSEVMYVTEAFF. The CDR3 region has the DNA TGTGCCAGCAGCGAGGTGATGTATGTCACTGAAGCTTTCTTT.

Many counts were recorded for this clonotype. The chain has TRBV3-1 and TRBJ1-2; TRBD1 is a possible D gene (5 bases). V lost 4 bases and J lost 3, with 9 bases in between. Germline CDR1 reads LGHDT; CDR2 reads YNNKEL (reference sequence). This CDR3 comprises 13 residues. The CDR3 coding sequence is TGTGCCAGCAGCCCGGACAACCACTATGGCTACACCTTC. It specifies CASSPDNHYGYTF.

In this sample, this clonotype turned up a few times. V usage is TRBV29-1 and J usage is TRBJ1-1, with 7 bases lining up with TRBD1. V trimming: 6 bases; J trimming: 11 bases; junction bases outside the gene matches: 9. The V gene's germline CDR1 is SQVTM and CDR2 ANQGSEA. The CDR3 extends over 11 amino acids. The CDR3 region has the DNA TGCAGCGTGGGCGACGACAGGGAGGCTTTCTTT. Translated, it gives CSVGDDREAFF.

This clonotype has ten or more counts. CDR3 in amino acids: CASSLDSAGTDTQYF. The DNA for the CDR3 is TGTGCCAGCAGCTTAGACTCGGCGGGCACAGATACGCAGTATTTT. The chain recombines TRBV11-2 with TRBJ2-3; the D is unclear. Deletions cut 0 bases from V and 1 base from J, with 8 bases between. CDR1 is SGHAT and CDR2 is FQNNGV in the germline V gene. The CDR3 is made up of 15 amino acids. Full variable domain (outside the CDR3, taken from reference TRBV11-2 and TRBJ2-3): EAGVAQSPRYKIIEKRQSVAFWCNPISGHATLYWYQQILGQGPKLLIQFQNNGVVDDSQLPKDRFSAERLKGVDSTLKIQPAKLEDSAVYLCASSLDSAGTDTQYFGPGTRLTVL.

CDR3 DNA: TGTGCCAGCAGAGGGGACAGGATCAATCAGCCCCAGCATTTT. This codes for CASRGDRINQPQHF. This rearrangement joins TRBV5-8 to TRBJ1-5; TRBD1 matches at 8 bases. The germline CDR1 and CDR2 sequences are SGHTS and YDEGEE. This CDR3 has 14 residues. Unmatched junction bases numbered 4, after V lost 5 bases and J lost 3 bases.

This clonotype appeared a few times. This chain connects TRBV7-6 to TRBJ1-4; no clear D gene. The CDR3 is 15 amino acids. The ends were cut back, 2 bases at V and 3 bases at J, with 10 bases in the middle. Per germline, CDR1 SGHVS and CDR2 FNYEAQ. This CDR3 is CASSLLEYANEKLFF. CDR3 nucleotide sequence: TGTGCCAGCAGCTTATTAGAGTACGCTAATGAAAAACTGTTTTTT.

In this sample, this clonotype turned up many times. V usage is TRBV10-1 and J usage is TRBJ2-1; TRBD1 matches at 10 bases. Losses at the gene ends were 9 bases for V and 7 bases for J; bases not matched to a gene: 12. The V gene's germline CDR1 is WNHNN and CDR2 SYGVQD (reference sequence). The CDR3 runs 15 residues. In DNA form, the CDR3 reads TGCGCCAGGTCCCGGACAGGGGGGAAGGTAAATGAGCAGTTCTTC. This translates into CARSRTGGKVNEQFF.

This clonotype was detected a few times. This sequence joins TRBV7-9 and TRBJ1-2; 10 positions match TRBD1. The germline V gene encodes CDR1 SEHNR and CDR2 FQNEAQ (reference sequence). After removal of 5 bases from V and 6 bases from J, the junction contained 15 bases not matched to a gene. The CDR3 contains 17 residues. The CDR3 DNA sequence: TGTGCCAGCAGCCCGGACAGGGGGTACGGGAATAGCCATGGCTACACCTTC. Encoded protein: CASSPDRGYGNSHGYTF.

The table lists this clonotype with a few counts. The rearrangement uses TRBV6-1 and TRBJ1-1; a possible D gene is TRBD1 (5 bases). The CDR3 covers 15 residues. The germline CDR1 and CDR2 sequences are MNHNS and SASEGT. Between the trimmed V and J ends, which lost 1 base and 2 bases, there was a span of 11 bases. The CDR3 loop is CASSEEGRLNTEAFF. The CDR3 DNA reads as TGTGCCAGCAGTGAAGAGGGACGATTAAACACTGAAGCTTTCTTT.

This clonotype was seen at least ten times. The V gene is TRBV11-2, the J gene TRBJ1-1, with a possible D match to TRBD1 (6 bases). This CDR3 spans 13 amino acids. V lost 1 base, J lost 6 bases, and 9 bases lay in between. CDR1 is SGHAT, CDR2 FQNNGV, per germline. The CDR3 DNA follows: TGTGCCAGCAGCTTAGGGGGGGCGGCTGAAGCTTTCTTT. Its protein product is CASSLGGAAEAFF.

The chain recombines TRBV20-1 with TRBJ2-1, with D unclear. This CDR3 is 13 amino acids long. CDR1 is DFQATT and CDR2 is SNEGSKA in the germline V gene (reference sequence). The V end lost 6 bases, the J end lost 0 bases, and 9 bases lay between the germline ends. The DNA for the CDR3 is TGCAGTGCCAGCCCCGACTCCTACAATGAGCAGTTCTTC. It encodes CSASPDSYNEQFF.

The chain couples TRBV2 to TRBJ2-7, with TRBD2 matching over 8 bases. Germline CDR1 and CDR2: SNHLY and FYNNEI. The ends lost 8 bases at V and 2 bases at J; junction bases unmatched: 8. The CDR3 is 14 residues long. The CDR3: CASRGGGPAYEQYF. The CDR3 nucleotides read TGTGCCAGCCGGGGGGGGGGCCCAGCCTACGAGCAGTACTTC.

The V and J genes are TRBV2 and TRBJ2-2; the D is unclear. This CDR3 comprises 13 residues. Trimming shortened V by 6 bases and J by 5 bases, and 10 bases separated the two germline ends. The V gene's germline CDR1 is SNHLY and CDR2 FYNNEI. CDR3 residues: CASSFDFTGELFF. The CDR3 nucleotides read TGTGCCAGCAGCTTCGACTTTACCGGGGAGCTGTTTTTT.

This clonotype has at least ten counts. The V call is TRBV7-9, the J call TRBJ1-1; D is unresolved. Germline assignment: CDR1 SEHNR and CDR2 FQNEAQ (reference sequence). The CDR3 has 10 residues. CDR3 residues: CAIGGLEAFF. The CDR3 coding sequence is TGTGCGATAGGTGGACTCGAAGCTTTCTTT.